The 21 T cell receptor beta chains in this list originate from one sample, sequenced in a study of CD8 T cells in ankylosing spondylitis (TCRdb year 2017). To prepare the library, 5' RACE was applied. Sequencing relied on an Illumina HiSeq 2500. Starting from the raw public reads, TCRdb applied fastp trimming at Q25, assembled clones with MiXCR and retained in-frame beta chains. Merged by CDR3 protein, the rows form single entries marked with the most common genes and DNA. The sample has 36,000 or so distinct CDR3 sequences on record, around an eighth of them singletons. Together, the top ten hold approximately 32% of the sample. The sequenced sample was synovial fluid, either unsorted or a sorted T cell fraction (not recorded which). These receptors originate from a male donor with ankylosing spondylitis.

This clonotype was counted between two and nine times. The V and J genes are TRBV28 and TRBJ2-3; D may be TRBD1 or TRBD2 (5 bases each). The CDR3 spans 12 residues. Germline V gene lookup returns CDR1 MDHEN and CDR2 SYDVKM. The V end was cut by 8 bases, the J end by 8 bases, with 14 bases between. CDR3 residues: CASGPRGGTQYF. CDR3 nucleotide sequence: TGTGCCAGCGGGCCGAGGGGTGGTACGCAGTATTTT.

The V gene is TRBV5-1, the J gene TRBJ2-1; D unclear. Germline values: CDR1 SGHRS, CDR2 YFSETQ. Trimming removed 4 bases at V and 0 bases at J, with 14 bases between. There are 16 residues in the CDR3. CDR3 bases: TGCGCCAGCAGCCCCGGGTCGGGTAGCTCCTACAATGAGCAGTTCTTC. Translated, it gives CASSPGSGSSYNEQFF. Full variable domain (outside the CDR3, taken from reference TRBV5-1 and TRBJ2-1): KAGVTQTPRYLIKTRGQQVTLSCSPISGHRSVSWYQQTPGQGLQFLFEYFSETQRNKGNFPGRFSGRQFSNSRSEMNVSTLELGDSALYLCASSPGSGSSYNEQFFGPGTRLTVL.

CDR3 loop: CASSGPSKGTQYF. The CDR3 DNA is TGTGCCAGCAGCGGCCCGAGTAAGGGGACCCAGTACTTC. This chain links TRBV9 with TRBJ2-5; D uncertain. This CDR3 is 13 amino acids long. Trimming took off 3 bases at V and 7 bases at J, with 13 bases between the two ends. CDR1 and CDR2 (germline): SGDLS, YYNGEE. Variable domain in full (rest from reference TRBV9 and TRBJ2-5): DSGVTQTPKHLITATGQRVTLRCSPRSGDLSVYWYQQSLDQGLQFLIQYYNGEERAKGNILERFSAQQFPDLHSELNLSSLELGDSALYFCASSGPSKGTQYFGPGTRLLVL.

A few counts support this clonotype. The chain combines TRBV21-1 with TRBJ1-1. TRBV21-1 is recorded as a pseudogene. The CDR3 length is 18 residues. CDR3 DNA: TGTGCCAGCGAAACCTATTTACAGTCCCTCCTTGGGGACACTGAAGCTTTCTTT. Translated, it gives CASETYLQSLLGDTEAFF.

This clonotype is deemed medium-sized (0.01 to 0.1%). This rearrangement joins TRBV5-5 to TRBJ1-5, with D unclear. Germline V gene data show CDR1 as SGHKS and CDR2 as YYEKEE (reference sequence). Deletions cut 3 bases from V and 2 bases from J, with 12 bases between. The CDR3 is made up of 15 amino acids. The CDR3 loop is CASSSGIRGNQPQHF. The CDR3, as DNA: TGTGCCAGCAGCTCCGGGATTCGGGGCAATCAGCCCCAGCATTTT.

The chain carries TRBV5-5 and TRBJ1-2; no clear D. In germline, CDR1 is SGHKS, CDR2 YYEKEE (reference sequence). The CDR3 is 13 residues long. V shed 5 bases and J shed 4 bases, with 12 bases lying between them. For the CDR3, the DNA is TGTGCCAGCAGGCCCCCGGATGGCTATGGCTACACCTTC. Its translation: CASRPPDGYGYTF.

The gene calls are TRBV6-1 and TRBJ1-4; 11 bases are shared with TRBD1. The junction had 5 bases not matched to a gene; V was cut back by 4 bases and J by 10 bases. This CDR3 has 14 amino acids. Per the germline V gene, CDR1 is MNHNS and CDR2 is SASEGT. The CDR3 DNA reads TGTGCCAGCAGTGCCGGACAGGGGGCAGGAAAACTGTTTTTT. Its translation: CASSAGQGAGKLFF.

In this sample, this clonotype turned up many times. V usage is TRBV19 and J usage is TRBJ1-5, with a weak D call TRBD1 (6 bases). This CDR3 is 15 amino acids long. CDR1 and CDR2 from the germline V gene are LNHDA and SQIVND (reference sequence). The V end was cut by 3 bases, the J end by 0 bases, with 9 bases between. In DNA, the CDR3 is TGTGCCAGTAGTATGGGACATTATAGCAATCAGCCCCAGCATTTT. Translating it yields CASSMGHYSNQPQHF.

This clonotype was counted ten times or more. The chain is built from TRBV18 and TRBJ2-5; TRBD1 matches at 8 bases. The germline CDR1 and CDR2 sequences are KGHSH and LQKENI. This CDR3 contains 15 residues. V gave up 2 bases and J gave up 1 base; unmatched junction bases: 3. CDR3: CASSPADRGQETQYF. Written as DNA, the CDR3 is TGTGCCAGCTCACCAGCTGACAGGGGCCAAGAGACCCAGTACTTC.

This clonotype has a handful of counts. V gene TRBV18 combines with J gene TRBJ2-4; 7 bases fit TRBD1. J lost 3 bases, V lost 3 bases, and 8 bases had no gene match. CDR1 is KGHSH, CDR2 LQKENI, per germline. The CDR3 spans 16 residues. The CDR3 sequence is CASSPQEGAGKNIQYF. DNA for the CDR3: TGTGCCAGCTCACCCCAAGAGGGGGCAGGCAAAAACATTCAGTACTTC. Full variable domain (missing parts from reference TRBV18 and TRBJ2-4): NAGVMQNPRHLVRRRGQEARLRCSPMKGHSHVYWYRQLPEEGLKFMVYLQKENIIDESGMPKERFSAEFPKEGPSILRIQQVVRGDSAAYFCASSPQEGAGKNIQYFGAGTRLSVL.

In its sample, this clonotype ranks as medium-sized. The genes are TRBV7-9 and TRBJ2-2, with no clear D. Trimming removed 3 bases from V and 6 bases from J, with 5 bases in between. Germline V gene lookup returns CDR1 SEHNR and CDR2 FQNEAQ (reference sequence). CDR3 size: 12 residues. The DNA for the CDR3 is TGTGCCAGCAGCTTTTACCCCGGGGAGCTGTTTTTT. Amino acids: CASSFYPGELFF.

This chain joins TRBV2 and TRBJ2-7; D is possibly TRBD1 (5 bases). CDR1 and CDR2 from the germline V gene are SNHLY and FYNNEI. The CDR3 runs 14 residues. V gave up 3 bases and J gave up 5 bases, with 14 bases separating them. CDR3 DNA sequence: TGTGCCAGCAGTGAGGGGCAGTTATCCAACGAGCAGTACTTC. This gives the protein CASSEGQLSNEQYF.

This clonotype was recorded many times. Here the CDR3 DNA reads TGTGCCAGCAGCTTTATCGGGTACAATGAGCAGTTCTTC. This sequence encodes CASSFIGYNEQFF. The chain joins TRBV7-2 to TRBJ2-1, with D unresolved. The V gene's germline CDR1 is SGHTA and CDR2 FQGNSA. The V end lost 3 bases, the J end lost 4 bases, and 7 bases lay between the germline ends. The CDR3 is made up of 13 amino acids.

This clonotype was observed at least ten times. This rearrangement joins TRBV6-2 or TRBV6-3 to TRBJ2-7; 10 nucleotides line up with TRBD2. The length of the CDR3 is 16 residues. In germline, CDR1 is MNHEY, CDR2 SVGEGT. Germline trimming cut 2 bases from V and 2 bases from J; bases unmatched to any gene: 6. The CDR3 protein is CASSYLTSGVTYEQYF. The CDR3 nucleotides read TGTGCCAGCAGTTACCTAACTAGCGGGGTTACCTACGAGCAGTACTTC.

The V and J genes are TRBV11-2 and TRBJ2-2; D is undetermined. CDR1 and CDR2 (germline): SGHAT, FQNNGV. With 3 bases removed from V and 6 bases from J, the gap between germline ends came to 14 bases. The CDR3 covers 15 residues. DNA of the CDR3: TGTGCCAGCAGCTTTAGGCCCCCGGTCGCCGGGGAGCTGTTTTTT. Amino acid sequence: CASSFRPPVAGELFF.

This clonotype was seen ten or more times. The rearrangement joins TRBV6-5 to TRBJ1-4, with D perhaps TRBD1 (5 bases). Germline V gene data show CDR1 as MNHEY and CDR2 as SVGAGI. The CDR3 sequence is 15 residues long. V gave up 2 bases and J gave up 8 bases, with 15 bases separating them. The CDR3 loop reads CASSYADIVPEKLFF. In nucleotides, the CDR3 is TGTGCCAGCAGTTACGCGGACATCGTCCCCGAAAAACTGTTTTTT.

The table lists this clonotype with many counts. The chain carries TRBV29-1 and TRBJ2-5; perhaps D is TRBD1 or TRBD2 (5 bases each). The CDR3 is made up of 14 amino acids. Germline values: CDR1 SQVTM, CDR2 ANQGSEA. The germline V and J ends were trimmed by 5 bases and 2 bases, with 15 bases remaining between them. The DNA of the CDR3 is TGCAGCGTTTGGGGGTCTAAAACACAAGAGACCCAGTACTTC. It codes for CSVWGSKTQETQYF.

In this sample, this clonotype turned up a few times. V usage is TRBV7-6 and J usage is TRBJ1-1; unclear D gene. The CDR3 extends over 13 amino acids. Looked up from germline, CDR1 is SGHVS and CDR2 is FNYEAQ. V was trimmed by 7 bases and J by 7 bases, leaving 16 bases between them. CDR3: CASTPSPHSEAFF. Written as DNA, the CDR3 is TGTGCCAGCACCCCGTCCCCACACAGTGAAGCTTTCTTT.

This clonotype was detected only a few times. In nucleotides, the CDR3 is TGTGCCAGCAGCCAACCAGAAGGAGATGAGCAGTTCTTC. It translates to CASSQPEGDEQFF. The chain links TRBV3-1 to TRBJ2-1, with D unresolved. This CDR3 region has 13 residues. V was cut by 2 bases and J by 8 bases, with 10 bases left in between. CDR1 is LGHDT and CDR2 is YNNKEL in the germline V gene (reference sequence).

The table lists this clonotype with a few counts. The gene calls are TRBV2 and TRBJ2-4; D might be TRBD2 (5 bases). This CDR3 is 15 amino acids long. The V gene lost 7 bases and the J gene lost 2 bases, with 15 bases spanning the gap. Germline values: CDR1 SNHLY, CDR2 FYNNEI. For the CDR3, the DNA is TGTGCCAGCACTCTCTGGGGAGCGCCCAAAAACATTCAGTACTTC. Protein product: CASTLWGAPKNIQYF.

The DNA of the CDR3 is TGCGCCAGCAGCCAAGATCTCAGGGAAGGGTTTGGATCACCCCTCCACTTT. Protein sequence: CASSQDLREGFGSPLHF. This chain links TRBV4-3 with TRBJ1-6, with TRBD1 as a possible D gene (5 bases). Looked up from germline, CDR1 is LGHNA and CDR2 is YSLEER. There are 17 residues in the CDR3. V gave up 0 bases and J gave up 10 bases, with 19 bases separating them.